This T cell receptor beta chain was sequenced during a study of blood T cell repertoires in COVID-19. Overall study: COVID-19 samples, acute and convalescent, were from the United States, Italy and Spain.

V dropped 4 bases and J dropped 0; count of bases not matched to a gene: 3. The CDR3 runs 14 residues. Germline V CDR1 and CDR2: SGHRS, YFSETQ. Profiled with immunoSEQ multiplex PCR; TCRdb holds only in-frame clones, not every one. The profile covers roughly 60,000 clones, with about 90% appearing a single time and approximately 8% taken by the ten largest. This clone was seen once. The sequence derives from a man aged 60-69 years with active COVID-19. The sample consisted of peripheral blood. V gene TRBV5-1 combines with J gene TRBJ2-7; TRBD2 agrees at 8 bases. The CDR3 DNA follows: TGCGCCAGCAGCAGAGGGACTAGCTCCTACGAGCAGTACTTC. Residues: CASSRGTSSYEQYF.